This TCR beta chain was documented in a study of shared clonotypes between healthy human individuals (TCRdb year 2020). Concerning the study at large: The cohort comprised two women and a few men aged 18 to 49 years. Each donor's leukapheresis produced roughly between roughly 0.85 and 9.5 billion PBMCs. The study deeply sequenced blood TCR repertoires of about five healthy adults to estimate repertoire size and the extent of clonotype sharing between individuals. Libraries were prepared and TCR repertoires were sequenced by different laboratories using diverse techniques, in order to increase sequencing depth and limit assay-specific biases. Per donor, three plates each were used for CD4 naive and CD4 memory, two for CD8 naive, and one for CD8 memory.

Using the deep immunoSEQ assay, multiplex PCR amplified TCR CDR3 regions from genomic DNA. For each cell subset, the extracted genomic DNA was distributed evenly across all wells of several immunoSEQ 96-well plates, and each plate served as one replicate. Each replicate PCR for sorted subsets received roughly 0.2 ug genomic DNA, equal to some 32,000 T cell genomes. Purified libraries were measured with a Qubit 3.0 fluorometer, size-checked on a Bioanalyzer 2100, and measured again with the KAPA Library Quantification kit. Every immunoSEQ 96-well plate was sequenced on a dedicated single-read 150-cycle Illumina NextSeq 550 flow cell. On the authors' methods: The immunoSEQ output contained only junctional sequences without quality scores, so filtering could not match that applied to full-length reads. Sequences were annotated with PyIR, a Python wrapper for IgBLAST v1.9, and V/J genes and CDR3 were assigned using IMGT germline references. Reads were removed for weak V/J assignments (E-value above 1e-6), missing CDR3, stop codons, out-of-frame junctions, or ambiguous translated residues. V3J clonotypes were defined as sequences sharing the same inferred V gene, J gene, and CDR3 amino acid sequence. To compute the percentage overlap between repertoires, the number of shared unique clonotypes was divided by the size of the smaller repertoire. Three approaches were used to assess repertoire richness: RTK rarefaction, the Chao1 estimator, and Recon v2.1 estimates of unobserved clonotypes. OLGA was used to compute generation probabilities for all TCRbeta clonotypes that the gDNA method yielded from a handful of donors. TCRdb took this table from immuneACCESS and kept in-frame rearrangements with V and J called. Such tables lack part of the clones; where checked against another copy, unresolved V genes explain under half of the gap, and the rest is unexplained. V and J calls and clone size are copied from that table; D and trimming were computed from the DNA. This sample gives more than 2,000,000 clones in total; approximately 90% of them show up just once. Over 0.12% of the sample is in the top ten clones.

Study-wide conclusions, independent of this receptor: Incomplete sequencing was indicated by rarefaction of sorted-subset datasets, despite the large sequencing depth. When several donors were compared, the shared fraction of clonotypes was about 5% for naive CD4, 3% to 4% for naive CD8, roughly 2.3% for memory CD4, and 0.4% for memory CD8. Sampling was limited to blood, and TCR repertoires in tissue likely differ from TCR repertoires in blood. Estimated clonotype richness was generally larger for naive than for memory subsets. Pairwise subsampling indicated that sequencing depth was expected to affect the degree of clonotype sharing among donors. Because the study included only a small number of donors, the genetic and exposure-history diversity represented was limited. Compared with non-shared clonotypes, clonotypes shared by all four sorted-subset donors had higher generation probabilities.

The donors were healthy, HIV-negative adults with no recently reported acute infections or vaccinations. Every donor was a Caucasian adult residing in Nashville, Tennessee, USA. CD4+ T cells were enriched through magnetic negative selection, after which naive cells were positively selected on CD45RA and the remaining negative fraction served as the memory subset. Blood was obtained by leukapheresis, after which PBMCs were separated by Ficoll-Histopaque density gradient centrifugation and cryopreserved in liquid nitrogen vapor phase. Analytical flow cytometry was used to check the purity and quantity of each magnetically sorted T cell population. Genomic DNA was isolated from each sorted fraction and quantified by UV absorbance on a Nanodrop 2000c. The cysteine opens and the phenylalanine closes a CDR3 of 24 amino acids. Only the CDR3 part of the read is kept: 72 bases, read in frame from the first base. Trimmed from V: 1 base; trimmed from J: 2 bases; junction bases lacking a gene match: 18. The germline V gene supplies CDR1 SGHTA and CDR2 FQGTGA.

This clone was seen once. The target of this receptor is not known. Base qualities are not recorded, but no much larger clone differs from it by a single base. The rearrangement combines TRBV7-3 with TRBJ2-6, and TRBD2 matches 15 of the central bases. Source material: naive CD4+ T cells sorted from blood. What the cell subset or site label conveys for this sample: CD45RA+ positively selected. This TCR was recovered from a man aged 18 to 30 in good health. In nucleotide form, the sequence is TGTGCCAGCAGCTTAAAGGGAAACCCCGGGACTAGCGGGAGGTATTTGGCTGGGGCCAACGTCCTGACTTTC. This encodes CASSLKGNPGTSGRYLAGANVLTF.